The 30 T cell receptor beta chains below all came from one sample that was sequenced in a study of blood T cell repertoires in COVID-19 (dated by TCRdb to 2020 to 2022). The library was built by means of the immunoSEQ multiplex PCR assay. TCRdb obtained this table from immuneACCESS and retained in-frame rearrangements with V and J assigned. These tables miss some clones; where compared with another copy, unresolved V genes account for less than half of the shortfall, and the remainder is unexplained. For this sample there are 95,000 to 110,000 clones; around 84% appear just once. Of the sample, 12% is held by the ten largest clones. The sequencing sample was made of peripheral blood. All receptors come from a human donor in a cohort sampled during active COVID-19.

This chain connects TRBV5-5 to TRBJ2-1; 8 bases are a match to TRBD2. The CDR3 consists of 15 residues. V trimming: 0 bases; J trimming: 6 bases; junction bases outside the gene matches: 5. Germline CDR1 is SGHKS and CDR2 is YYEKEE (reference sequence). The CDR3 DNA sequence: TGTGCCAGCAGCTTGGCATTAGCGGGGACCAATGAGCAGTTCTTC. Protein product: CASSLALAGTNEQFF.

The genes are TRBV9 and TRBJ1-3, with D perhaps matching TRBD1 (5 bases). Germline assignment: CDR1 SGDLS and CDR2 YYNGEE. V lost 0 bases and J lost 4, with 11 bases in between. This CDR3 is built from 15 residues. The chain's CDR3 is CASSVGQQRGNTIYF. The CDR3 DNA reads as TGTGCCAGCAGCGTAGGACAGCAGAGGGGAAACACCATATATTTT.

The gene calls are TRBV4-1 and TRBJ1-4, with D possibly being TRBD1 (6 bases). This CDR3 comprises 16 residues. The germline V gene has CDR1 MGHRA and CDR2 YSYEKL. V was shortened by 4 bases and J by 4 bases, with 16 bases between the two germline ends. DNA of the CDR3: TGCGCCAGCAGCCTTCGCGGACAGATGTTTAATGAAAAACTGTTTTTT. It encodes CASSLRGQMFNEKLFF.

The genes are TRBV7-3 and TRBJ2-1, with 7 bases that match TRBD1. CDR1 and CDR2 (germline): SGHTA, FQGTGA. CDR3 size: 13 residues. V shed 5 bases, J shed 9 bases, and the junction held 7 bases outside the gene matches. The DNA of the CDR3 is TGTGCCAGCAGCGTCAAACAGGGGTTTGAGCAGTTCTTC. Residues: CASSVKQGFEQFF.

Remarks on this clone: One end of the junction is discordant with germline, which a read error may explain. In DNA form, the CDR3 reads TGTGCCAGCAGCTTGAAACGTGGGGCTGAGGCTTTCTTT. Its translation is CASSLKRGAEAFF. The rearrangement joins TRBV7-2 to TRBJ1-1; TRBD1 is a possible D gene (5 bases). This CDR3 is 13 amino acids long. CDR1 SGHTA and CDR2 FQGNSA come from the germline V gene.

V is TRBV6-5 and J is TRBJ1-6; possible D gene TRBD1, 5 bases. The CDR3 spans 15 residues. Germline CDR1 reads MNHEY; CDR2 reads SVGAGI. Trimming took 2 bases from V and 5 from J, leaving 10 bases between them. The CDR3 coding sequence is TGTGCCAGCAGTTACCAGGGCAGAAATAATTCACCCCTCCACTTT. This codes for CASSYQGRNNSPLHF.

This chain connects TRBV5-1 to TRBJ2-1; 7 nucleotides line up with TRBD2. CDR1 is SGHRS, CDR2 YFSETQ, per germline. J lost 3 bases, V lost 4 bases, and 7 bases had no gene match. The CDR3 covers 15 residues. The CDR3 reads CASSATSGVYNEQFF. Here the CDR3 DNA reads TGCGCCAGCAGCGCTACCAGCGGGGTCTACAATGAGCAGTTCTTC.

The chain carries TRBV29-1 and TRBJ2-3; TRBD2 aligns across 7 bases. V dropped 4 bases and J dropped 1; count of bases not matched to a gene: 2. The CDR3 is 13 residues long. Germline loops: CDR1 SQVTM, CDR2 ANQGSEA. The CDR3, as DNA: TGCAGCGTTGTTCGGGGGGGCACAGATACGCAGTATTTT. It translates to CSVVRGGTDTQYF.

The chain is built from TRBV6-5 and TRBJ2-3; D is ambiguous. Germline CDR1 MNHEY, CDR2 SVGAGI. The V end lost 8 bases, the J end lost 6 bases, and 9 bases lay between the germline ends. The CDR3 is 11 residues long. The CDR3 DNA sequence: TGTGCCAGCTTCGCCGGGGATACGCAGTATTTT. Its protein is CASFAGDTQYF.

The V and J genes are TRBV30 and TRBJ2-3; perhaps TRBD1 as D (5 bases). Germline V gives CDR1 GTSNPN, CDR2 SVGIG (reference sequence). The ends were cut back, 4 bases at V and 4 bases at J, with 9 bases in the middle. The CDR3 length is 12 residues. As DNA, the CDR3 is TGTGCCTGGACGCAGGGCCCAGATACGCAGTATTTT. As protein: CAWTQGPDTQYF. Full variable domain (remainder filled in from reference TRBV30 and TRBJ2-3): SQTIHQWPATLVQPVGSPLSLECTVEGTSNPNLYWYRQAAGRGLQLLFYSVGIGQISSEVPQNLSASRPQDRQFILSSKKLLLSDSGFYLCAWTQGPDTQYFGPGTRLTVL.

Points on this clone: Other DNA sequences within the sample encode an identical CDR3. The V gene is TRBV5-1, the J gene TRBJ1-1; D may be TRBD1 (5 bases). The CDR3 covers 13 residues. V was shortened by 2 bases and J by 5 bases, with 10 bases between the two germline ends. Germline loops: CDR1 SGHRS, CDR2 YFSETQ. CDR3 loop: CASSFQGSTEAFF. CDR3 sequence (DNA): TGCGCCAGCAGCTTTCAGGGATCGACTGAAGCTTTCTTT. The complete variable domain, with remaining parts taken from reference TRBV5-1 and TRBJ1-1, reads KAGVTQTPRYLIKTRGQQVTLSCSPISGHRSVSWYQQTPGQGLQFLFEYFSETQRNKGNFPGRFSGRQFSNSRSEMNVSTLELGDSALYLCASSFQGSTEAFFGQGTRLTVV.

The chain uses TRBV21-1 and TRBJ2-4; no DNA check was done on the table's D call, TRBD1. TRBV21-1 is annotated as a pseudogene. This CDR3 region has 16 residues. This chain's CDR3 is CASSKDRGLAKNIQYF. DNA for the CDR3: TGTGCCAGCAGCAAAGACAGGGGTCTAGCCAAAAACATTCAGTACTTC.

This rearrangement joins TRBV6-2 or TRBV6-3 to TRBJ1-2; D not certain. Per the germline V gene, CDR1 is MNHEY and CDR2 is SVGEGT. The germline V and J ends were trimmed by 5 bases and 4 bases, with 17 bases remaining between them. This CDR3 has 15 residues. In DNA, the CDR3 is TGTGCCAGCAGTAACCCCCGCTCGGGAGGCTATGGCTACACCTTC. This gives the protein CASSNPRSGGYGYTF.

The rearrangement joins TRBV6-5 to TRBJ1-6; the D gene is possibly TRBD1 (6 bases). Trimming left V 6 bases short and J 10 bases short, with 13 bases between. The germline V gene has CDR1 MNHEY and CDR2 SVGAGI. The CDR3 is 13 residues long. This chain's CDR3 is CASRQGELSPLHF. In nucleotides, the CDR3 is TGTGCCAGCAGACAGGGAGAGCTATCACCCCTCCACTTT.

The chain uses TRBV25-1 and TRBJ2-1, with 9 nucleotides matching TRBD1. Trimming cost V 2 bases and J 8 bases; bases outside gene matches: 10. Germline V lookup: CDR1 MGHDK, CDR2 SYGVNS. The CDR3 length is 16 residues. The CDR3 DNA reads as TGTGCCAGCAGTGAAACTACCGGGACAGGGTTCCATGAGCAGTTCTTC. Residues: CASSETTGTGFHEQFF.

For the CDR3, the DNA is TGTGCCAGCAGTGGGCTCGCGGGGGGACTCTACAATGAGCAGTTCTTC. It is translated as CASSGLAGGLYNEQFF. The rearrangement uses TRBV6-1 and TRBJ2-1; 8 bases agree with TRBD2. The CDR3 runs 16 residues. Trimming removed 4 bases from V and 3 bases from J; junction bases left unmatched: 8. Looked up from germline, CDR1 is MNHNS and CDR2 is SASEGT.

The rearrangement joins TRBV3-1 (or the pseudogene TRBV3-2) to TRBJ1-2, with a tentative D call TRBD1 (6 bases). Per the germline V gene, CDR1 is LGHDT and CDR2 is YNNKEL (reference sequence). The V and J ends lost 2 bases and 6 bases respectively, with 10 bases between them. There are 13 residues in the CDR3. Here the CDR3 DNA reads TGTGCCAGCAGCCAAAGGGCAGGGGATGGCTACACCTTC. This gives the protein CASSQRAGDGYTF.

The chain is built from TRBV5-1 and TRBJ1-6, with 7 nucleotides matching TRBD1. V shed 0 bases, J shed 5 bases, and the junction held 5 bases outside the gene matches. This CDR3 is 16 amino acids long. Germline-derived CDR1 and CDR2 are SGHRS and YFSETQ. This CDR3 reads CASSLEPGQNNSPLHF. CDR3 nucleotides: TGCGCCAGCAGCTTGGAGCCGGGACAGAATAATTCACCCCTCCACTTT.

As regards this clone: Other nucleotide sequences from this sample produce the same CDR3. This chain links TRBV19 with TRBJ2-1, with a possible D match to TRBD2 (5 bases). The CDR3 length is 12 residues. Germline V gives CDR1 LNHDA, CDR2 SQIVND (reference sequence). V shed 3 bases and J shed 9 bases, with 9 bases lying between them. The CDR3 loop is CASSIGTSEQFF. In DNA, the CDR3 is TGTGCCAGTAGTATCGGAACTAGTGAGCAGTTCTTC.

The rearrangement joins TRBV1 to TRBJ2-5; the table's D call of TRBD2 was not tested on the DNA. TRBV1 is flagged as a pseudogene. The CDR3 is made up of 18 amino acids. CDR3: CTSPQGQGLAGVQETQYF. CDR3 nucleotides: TGCACCAGCCCGCAGGGGCAGGGGCTAGCGGGGGTTCAAGAGACCCAGTACTTC.

The gene calls are TRBV5-6 and TRBJ1-2; D gene uncertain. The CDR3 extends over 13 amino acids. Germline assignment: CDR1 SGHDT and CDR2 YYEEEE. V lost 0 bases to trimming and J lost 6 bases, with 9 bases between them. The CDR3 loop is CASSLDGINGYTF. The CDR3 coding sequence is TGTGCCAGCAGCTTGGACGGGATCAATGGCTACACCTTC.

V usage is TRBV28 and J usage is TRBJ2-7; 7 bases match TRBD2. This CDR3 is 14 amino acids long. Looked up from germline, CDR1 is MDHEN and CDR2 is SYDVKM. Trimming removed 6 bases from V and 6 bases from J; junction bases left unmatched: 11. The CDR3 DNA sequence: TGTGCCAGCAGGCTAAGCGGGGTTACTGGCGAGCAGTACTTC. As protein: CASRLSGVTGEQYF.

The CDR3 sequence is CASSLAAGQETQYF. DNA of the CDR3: TGTGCCAGCAGCTTGGCGGCGGGCCAAGAGACCCAGTACTTC. The genes are TRBV5-6 and TRBJ2-5; D may be TRBD2 (5 bases). The germline V and J ends were trimmed by 0 bases and 1 base, with 7 bases remaining between them. This CDR3 region has 14 residues. CDR1 is SGHDT, CDR2 YYEEEE, per germline.

Only one count was recorded for this clone. This chain links TRBV4-3 with TRBJ1-6, with 10 bases aligning to TRBD1. V lost 3 bases and J lost 7; bases outside the gene matches: 3. Germline V gene sequence: CDR1 LGHNA, CDR2 YSLEER. CDR3 length equals 15 residues. CDR3 sequence (DNA): TGCGCCAGCAGCCATGGGGACAGGGGCAATTCACCCCTCCACTTT. Translating gives CASSHGDRGNSPLHF.

The V and J genes are TRBV19 and TRBJ2-7, with 7 bases lining up with TRBD2. Losses at the gene ends were 5 bases for V and 2 bases for J; bases not matched to a gene: 12. The germline V gene encodes CDR1 LNHDA and CDR2 SQIVND (reference sequence). The CDR3 has 16 residues. The CDR3 sequence: CASSSIFREGAYEQYF. The CDR3 DNA follows: TGTGCCAGTAGTTCGATCTTTAGGGAGGGAGCCTACGAGCAGTACTTC. The full variable domain, in which reference TRBV19 and TRBJ2-7 provide the parts outside the CDR3, is DGGITQSPKYLFRKEGQNVTLSCEQNLNHDAMYWYRQDPGQGLRLIYYSQIVNDFQKGDIAEGYSVSREKKESFPLTVTSAQKNPTAFYLCASSSIFREGAYEQYFGPGTRLTVT.

The chain is built from TRBV3-1 (or the pseudogene TRBV3-2) and TRBJ1-1; possibly TRBD1 for D (6 bases). Per germline, CDR1 LGHDT and CDR2 YNNKEL (reference sequence). V lost 4 bases to trimming and J lost 5 bases, with 8 bases between them. This CDR3 contains 12 residues. CDR3 protein: CASSRTGTEAFF. CDR3 nucleotide sequence: TGTGCCAGCAGCCGTACAGGGACTGAAGCTTTCTTT.

The chain links TRBV5-3 to TRBJ1-1; D may be TRBD1 (6 bases). TRBV5-3 counts as an open reading frame of uncertain function. The CDR3 has 18 residues. With 1 base removed from V and 5 bases from J, the gap between germline ends came to 24 bases. The CDR3 region has the DNA TGTGCCAGAAGCTTGACCGACAAGTCGGGGGGGCTTCAGACTGAAGCTTTCTTT. This gives the protein CARSLTDKSGGLQTEAFF.

V and J are TRBV18 and TRBJ2-3, with 11 bases identical to TRBD2. Germline CDR1 KGHSH, CDR2 LQKENI. This CDR3 is built from 18 residues. J gave up 2 bases and V 6 bases, and 13 bases lay outside the gene matches. CDR3 bases: TGTGCCAGCTCGCCCCTCGGCCTAGCGGGGGGACCCACAGATACGCAGTATTTT. It specifies CASSPLGLAGGPTDTQYF.

The chain recombines TRBV27 with TRBJ2-2; 12 bases fit TRBD2. The CDR3 covers 16 residues. Germline loops: CDR1 MNHEY, CDR2 SMNVEV (reference sequence). V lost 3 bases, J lost 5 bases, and 4 bases stayed unmatched. The CDR3 protein is CASSFLGTSGTGELFF. Written as DNA, the CDR3 is TGTGCCAGCAGTTTCCTCGGGACTAGCGGGACCGGGGAGCTGTTTTTT.

This clone appeared once. The rearrangement joins TRBV9 to TRBJ2-2; TRBD1 agrees at 9 bases. The CDR3 is 16 amino acids. Looked up from germline, CDR1 is SGDLS and CDR2 is YYNGEE. V trimming: 0 bases; J trimming: 5 bases; junction bases outside the gene matches: 5. The DNA of the CDR3 is TGTGCCAGCAGCGTAGGGGGACAGGGCTGGACCGGGGAGCTGTTTTTT. This codes for CASSVGGQGWTGELFF.